Reported below is one TCR beta chain. Original processing notes: Reference gene primer amplification in the assay estimated nucleated cell counts. Profiled with immunoSEQ multiplex PCR; TCRdb holds only in-frame clones, not every one. The V and J calls and clone size were taken over from that table, and D and trimming were inferred from the DNA. Of about 110,000 clones listed, less than 85% are singletons. The data stem from a study of blood T cell repertoires in COVID-19. Background on the study: Sites in the United States, Italy and Spain provided acute and convalescent COVID-19 samples. PBMCs, B-cell-depleted T cells, or T cells provided the cDNA or gDNA that made up the material.

The sequenced sample consisted of peripheral blood. The clonotype comes from a woman aged 40-49 years with acute or convalescent COVID-19.

In nucleotides, the CDR3 is TGTGCCAGCAGCTTCGGACAGGCCACCGTCTACGAGCAGTACTTC. Translated, it gives CASSFGQATVYEQYF. J is TRBJ2-7 and V is TRBV7-9, with 7 nucleotides matching TRBD1. The germline CDR1 and CDR2 sequences are SEHNR and FQNEAQ (reference sequence). The V and J ends lost 3 bases and 3 bases, in that order; junction bases with no gene match: 8. The CDR3 is 15 amino acids.